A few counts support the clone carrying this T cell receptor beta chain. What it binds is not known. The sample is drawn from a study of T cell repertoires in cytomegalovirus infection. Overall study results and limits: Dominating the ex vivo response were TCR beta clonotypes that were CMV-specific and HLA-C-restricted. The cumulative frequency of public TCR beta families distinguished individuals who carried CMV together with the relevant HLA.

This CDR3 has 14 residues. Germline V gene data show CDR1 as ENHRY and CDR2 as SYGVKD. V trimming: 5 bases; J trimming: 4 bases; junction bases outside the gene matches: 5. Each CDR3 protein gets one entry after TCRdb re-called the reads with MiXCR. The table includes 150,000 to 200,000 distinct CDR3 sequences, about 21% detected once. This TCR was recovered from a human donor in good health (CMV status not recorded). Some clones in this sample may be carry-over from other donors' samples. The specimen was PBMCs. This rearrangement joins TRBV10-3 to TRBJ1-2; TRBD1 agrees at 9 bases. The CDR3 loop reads CAISRTGGGYGYTF. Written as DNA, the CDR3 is TGTGCCATCAGTCGAACAGGGGGCGGCTATGGCTACACCTTC.